Listed below are T cell receptor beta chains from one sample, sequenced in a study of T-cell memory formation after mild COVID-19. TCRdb called the 5' RACE reads again in MiXCR, with one record for every CDR3 protein. The sample includes hundreds of thousands of distinct CDR3 sequences, roughly 15% of them seen just once. The sample taken for sequencing was PBMCs or a T cell subset sorted from them (not recorded which). Source of these receptors: a man younger than 35 who had mild COVID-19 (a few samples of this study predate the infection). Cell type and time point are not known. Both conserved end residues are part of each CDR3. D genes are given only for firm matches. Not all rows give a size; the values are once, few, many and, for expanded clones, a class.

d_gene,abundance,v_gene,j_gene,CDR3nt,CDR3aa
-,-,TRBV5-1,TRBJ2-1,TGCGCCAGCAGCTTCGACAGACTCTCCTACAATGAGCAGTTCTTC,CASSFDRLSYNEQFF
TRBD1,few,TRBV7-8,TRBJ2-6,TGTGCCAGCAGCTTAGCCGGTGGGACAGCCTCCCCCCTGACTTTC,CASSLAGGTASPLTF
TRBD1,-,TRBV5-1,TRBJ1-4,TGCGCCAGCAGCTTGGATACAGGGGATGAAAAACTGTTTTTT,CASSLDTGDEKLFF
-,-,TRBV27,TRBJ1-2,TGTGCCAGCCGACAGGTCCTAGGTAGCTACACCTTC,CASRQVLGSYTF
TRBD1,few,TRBV6-6,TRBJ1-1,TGTGCAAGCAGTCAAAGCTCAGGGGGCTTGGGGACTGAAGCTTTCTTT,CASSQSSGGLGTEAFF
-,few,TRBV4-3,TRBJ1-2,TGCGCCAGCAGCCCCCAGGACGGATATGGCTACACCTTC,CASSPQDGYGYTF
-,few,TRBV7-9,TRBJ2-3,TGTGCCAGCAGCTTAAAACGGGGGACAGGCACAGATACGCAGTATTTT,CASSLKRGTGTDTQYF
-,few,TRBV5-1,TRBJ2-1,TGCGCCAGCAGCTTGCAGCTCACATACAATGAGCAGTTCTTC,CASSLQLTYNEQFF
TRBD1,-,TRBV12-3/TRBV12-4,TRBJ1-1,TGTGCCAGCAGTGACACACAGGGGTCTGAAGCTTTCTTT,CASSDTQGSEAFF
TRBD1,-,TRBV28,TRBJ1-5,TGTGCCAGCAGTCACCCGGACAGAGGGGGCGTTAGCAATCAGCCCCAGCATTTT,CASSHPDRGGVSNQPQHF
-,-,TRBV27,TRBJ1-2,TGTGCCAGCAGTTTCGACAGGTTCAGGGGCTACACCTTC,CASSFDRFRGYTF
-,few,TRBV5-1,TRBJ2-7,TGCGCCAGCAGCTTAACGCCGGGCCCAAACTACGAGCAGTACTTC,CASSLTPGPNYEQYF
TRBD2,-,TRBV6-2/TRBV6-3,TRBJ2-3,TGTGCCACCAGACTAGCGGGGGCAGATACGCAGTATTTT,CATRLAGADTQYF